The rows below give T cell receptor beta chains drawn from one sample of a study of cytomegalovirus exposure and HLA in healthy donors. The assay was immunoSEQ multiplex PCR, and TCRdb's table has in-frame clones only and misses some. Counted here are under 200,000 clones, nearly 90% occurring once; the ten biggest clones make up more than 3.5%. What was sequenced was PBMCs. These receptors all come from a man aged 18 to 30 in good health and CMV-seropositive. The CDR3 runs from the conserved cysteine through the conserved F or W.

j_call: TRBJ2-1; v_call: TRBV5-4; cdr3_aa: CASSLVASGSNEQFF
j_call: TRBJ2-5; v_call: TRBV6-1; cdr3_aa: CASSKTGIQETQYF
j_call: TRBJ2-7; v_call: TRBV2; cdr3_aa: CASSMDLAGAREQYF
j_call: TRBJ1-5; v_call: TRBV28; cdr3_aa: CASGWSNQPQHF
j_call: TRBJ2-3; v_call: TRBV6-5; cdr3_aa: CATKPSGRPGDTQYF
j_call: TRBJ2-3; v_call: TRBV28; cdr3_aa: CASRRWSGSQSDTQYF
j_call: TRBJ1-5; v_call: TRBV28; cdr3_aa: CASSIVDQPQHF
j_call: TRBJ1-2; v_call: TRBV5-3; cdr3_aa: CARSLDPTGDGYTF
j_call: TRBJ1-1; v_call: TRBV7-9; cdr3_aa: CASSKDTPNTEAFF
j_call: TRBJ2-1; v_call: TRBV7-6; cdr3_aa: CASSQGLAGYRNEQFF
j_call: TRBJ2-7; v_call: TRBV19; cdr3_aa: CASSMGVAYEQYF
j_call: TRBJ2-1; v_call: TRBV5-1; cdr3_aa: CASSGASGRAYNEQFF
j_call: TRBJ1-2; v_call: TRBV25-1; cdr3_aa: CASNVENYGYTF
j_call: TRBJ2-1; v_call: TRBV28; cdr3_aa: CASSHGLAESYNEQFF
j_call: TRBJ1-3; v_call: TRBV28; cdr3_aa: CASSLSPWDSYSGNTIYF
j_call: TRBJ2-3; v_call: TRBV12-5; cdr3_aa: CASGPGVGANTDTQYF
j_call: TRBJ1-5; v_call: TRBV28; cdr3_aa: CASSSTGGIQPQHF